The source of this TCR beta chain is a study of T cell responses to AZD1222 COVID-19 vaccine. The repertoire was sequenced with immunoSEQ multiplex PCR; TCRdb's copy has only in-frame clones and lacks some. Of 120,000 or so clones in the sample, 80% to 90% are singletons; the top ten hold approximately 8.8%. V gave up 10 bases and J gave up 4 bases, with 23 bases separating them. CDR1 SNHLY and CDR2 FYNNEI come from the germline V gene. The CDR3 loop spans 17 amino acids. The rearrangement links TRBV2 to TRBJ2-6; D remains ambiguous. The sequences come from peripheral blood, collected on day 0 of AZD1222 vaccination. The receptor comes from an adult in good health. In nucleotides, the CDR3 is TGTGCCAACACTTGGACGGTCCGAAAATCCGGGGCCAACGTCCTGACTTTC. Translating it yields CANTWTVRKSGANVLTF.